A single sample is the source of the 7 T cell receptor beta chains below, sequenced in a study of cytomegalovirus exposure and HLA in healthy donors. The PCR used 60 Vbeta and 13 Jbeta primers. Method: immunoSEQ multiplex PCR; TCRdb's copy keeps in-frame clones and lacks some. Of around 160,000 clones in the sample, over 60% are singletons; the top ten hold approximately 13%. Source material: PBMCs. The receptors here all came from a man in his forties in good health and CMV-seropositive.

V usage is TRBV6-6 and J usage is TRBJ1-6; TRBD1 might be the D (6 bases). The V gene lost 8 bases and the J gene lost 3 bases, with 14 bases spanning the gap. CDR1 is MNHNY, CDR2 SVGAGI, per germline (reference sequence). There are 15 residues in the CDR3. CDR3 sequence (DNA): TGTGCCAGCTGGCCCGCGGACAGCTATAATTCACCCCTCCACTTT. Translated: CASWPADSYNSPLHF.

This chain links TRBV28 with TRBJ2-7; D possibly corresponds to TRBD1 (6 bases). The CDR3 totals 13 residues. Germline values: CDR1 MDHEN, CDR2 SYDVKM. V was pared by 8 bases and J by 9 bases, with 20 bases between. CDR3 region: CASRSTGSTGQYF. In nucleotides, the CDR3 is TGTGCCAGCCGGTCCACAGGGTCTACCGGGCAGTACTTC.

This clone was detected a few times. V gene TRBV30 combines with J gene TRBJ1-3; TRBD1 matches 7 bases. Trimming took 1 base from V and 0 from J; bases not matched to a gene: 6. CDR1 GTSNPN and CDR2 SVGIG come from the germline V gene (reference sequence). This CDR3 has 16 residues. The CDR3 DNA reads TGTGCCTGGAGTGGACAGGGTTCGAGCTCTGGAAACACCATATATTTT. This sequence encodes CAWSGQGSSSGNTIYF.

The gene calls are TRBV11-2 and TRBJ2-3; 7 bases line up with TRBD2. The germline CDR1 and CDR2 sequences are SGHAT and FQNNGV. The ends lost 5 bases at V and 2 bases at J; junction bases unmatched: 16. The CDR3 consists of 18 residues. The CDR3 loop reads CASSGVRPGAGLTDTQYF. DNA of the CDR3: TGTGCCAGCAGCGGGGTCCGACCGGGAGCGGGGCTCACAGATACGCAGTATTTT.

The J gene is TRBJ2-3, the V gene TRBV10-2; D may be TRBD2 (6 bases). The germline gives CDR1 WSHSY, CDR2 SAAADI. The CDR3 runs 14 residues. Between the trimmed V and J ends, which lost 6 bases and 5 bases, there was a span of 15 bases. The CDR3 DNA reads as TGCGCCAGCAGCCGGGAGAAACATCAAGATACGCAGTATTTT. This translates into CASSREKHQDTQYF.

The chain carries TRBV4-2 and TRBJ1-1; unclear D gene. The length of the CDR3 is 15 residues. Per germline, CDR1 LGHNA and CDR2 YNFKEQ. Trimming pared 0 bases from V and 8 bases from J, leaving 16 bases between. The CDR3, as DNA: TGTGCCAGCAGCCAAGATCTAGGTCGCCGGCGGGAAGCTTTCTTT. Translated, it gives CASSQDLGRRREAFF.

V usage is TRBV28 and J usage is TRBJ2-7; TRBD1 aligns across 8 bases. Germline V gene lookup returns CDR1 MDHEN and CDR2 SYDVKM. After removal of 7 bases from V and 2 bases from J, the junction contained 7 bases not matched to a gene. The CDR3 sequence is 14 residues long. The CDR3 is CASIRTGRTYEQYF. CDR3 sequence (DNA): TGTGCCAGCATTCGGACAGGGAGAACCTACGAGCAGTACTTC.